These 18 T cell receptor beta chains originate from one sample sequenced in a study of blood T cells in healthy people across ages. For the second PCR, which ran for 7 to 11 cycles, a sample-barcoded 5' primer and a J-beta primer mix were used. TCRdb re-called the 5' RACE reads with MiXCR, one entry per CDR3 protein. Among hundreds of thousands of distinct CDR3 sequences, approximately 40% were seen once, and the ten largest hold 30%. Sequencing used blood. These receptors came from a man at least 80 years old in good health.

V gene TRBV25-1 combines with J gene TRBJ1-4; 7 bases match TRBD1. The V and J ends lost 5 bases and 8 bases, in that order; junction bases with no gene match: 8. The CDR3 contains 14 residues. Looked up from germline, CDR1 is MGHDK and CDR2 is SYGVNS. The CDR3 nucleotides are TGTGCCAGCAGTAACCCACAGGGGCGCGAAAAACTGTTTTTT. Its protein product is CASSNPQGREKLFF. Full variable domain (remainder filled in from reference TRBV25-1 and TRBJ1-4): EADIYQTPRYLVIGTGKKITLECSQTMGHDKMYWYQQDPGMELHLIHYSYGVNSTEKGDLSSESTVSRIRTEHFPLTLESARPSHTSQYLCASSNPQGREKLFFGSGTQLSVL.

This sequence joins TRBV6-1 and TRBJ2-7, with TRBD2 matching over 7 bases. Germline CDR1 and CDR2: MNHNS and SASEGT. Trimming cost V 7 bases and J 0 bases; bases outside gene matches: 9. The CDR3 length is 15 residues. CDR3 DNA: TGTGCCAGCATCCCCCTGACGGGGGGCTCCTACGAGCAGTACTTC. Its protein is CASIPLTGGSYEQYF.

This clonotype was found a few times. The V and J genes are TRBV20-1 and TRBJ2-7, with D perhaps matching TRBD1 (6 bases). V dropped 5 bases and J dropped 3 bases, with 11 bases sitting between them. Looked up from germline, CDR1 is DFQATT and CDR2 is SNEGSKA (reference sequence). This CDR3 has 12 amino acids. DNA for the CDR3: TGCAGTGCTCACCACAGGGTCTACGAGCAGTACTTC. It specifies CSAHHRVYEQYF.

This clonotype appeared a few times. The CDR3 nucleotides read TGTGCCACCAGTGATGGCGGGGCGTACAATGAGCAGTTCTTC. It translates to CATSDGGAYNEQFF. The chain recombines TRBV24-1 with TRBJ2-1; D is possibly TRBD2 (6 bases). The CDR3 runs 14 residues. The V end was cut by 3 bases, the J end by 4 bases, with 9 bases between. Germline CDR1 is KGHDR and CDR2 is SFDVKD.

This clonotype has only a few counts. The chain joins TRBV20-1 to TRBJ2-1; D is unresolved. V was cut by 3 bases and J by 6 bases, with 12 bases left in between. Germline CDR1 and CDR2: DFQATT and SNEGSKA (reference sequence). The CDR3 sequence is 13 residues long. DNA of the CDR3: TGCAGTGCTAGCTCCCCCGAATCCAATGAGCAGTTCTTC. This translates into CSASSPESNEQFF.

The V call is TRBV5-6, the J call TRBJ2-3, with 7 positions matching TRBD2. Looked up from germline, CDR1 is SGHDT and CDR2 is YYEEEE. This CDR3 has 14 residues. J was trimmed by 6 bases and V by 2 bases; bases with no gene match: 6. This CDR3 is CASSFRLAADTQYF. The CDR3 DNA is TGTGCCAGCAGCTTCAGGCTAGCGGCGGATACGCAGTATTTT.

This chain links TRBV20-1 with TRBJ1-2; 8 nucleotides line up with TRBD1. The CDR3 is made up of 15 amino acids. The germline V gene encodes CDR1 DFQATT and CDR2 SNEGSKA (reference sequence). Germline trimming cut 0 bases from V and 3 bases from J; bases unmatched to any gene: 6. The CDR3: CSARDRRGRDYGYTF. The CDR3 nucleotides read TGCAGTGCTAGAGATCGCAGGGGGCGGGACTATGGCTACACCTTC.

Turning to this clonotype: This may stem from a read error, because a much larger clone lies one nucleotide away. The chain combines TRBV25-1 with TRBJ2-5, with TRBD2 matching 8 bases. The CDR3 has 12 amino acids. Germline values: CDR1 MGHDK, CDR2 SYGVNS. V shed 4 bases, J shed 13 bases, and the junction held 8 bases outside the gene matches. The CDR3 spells CASSVSGSVWYF. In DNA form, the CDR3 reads TGTGCCAGCAGTGTAAGCGGGAGTGTTTGGTACTTC. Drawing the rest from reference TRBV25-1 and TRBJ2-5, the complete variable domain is EADIYQTPRYLVIGTGKKITLECSQTMGHDKMYWYQQDPGMELHLIHYSYGVNSTEKGDLSSESTVSRIRTEHFPLTLESARPSHTSQYLCASSVSGSVWYFGPGTRLLVL.

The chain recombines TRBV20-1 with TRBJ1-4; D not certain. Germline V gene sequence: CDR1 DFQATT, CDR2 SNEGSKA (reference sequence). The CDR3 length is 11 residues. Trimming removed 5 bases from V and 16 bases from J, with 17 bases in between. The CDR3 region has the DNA TGCAGTGCTTGGACGGCTGCAAATAAGTTTTTT. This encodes CSAWTAANKFF.

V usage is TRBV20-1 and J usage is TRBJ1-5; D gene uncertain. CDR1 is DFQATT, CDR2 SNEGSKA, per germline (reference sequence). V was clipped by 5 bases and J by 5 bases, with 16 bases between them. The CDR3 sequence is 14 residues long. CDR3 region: CSAGLPGGYQPQHF. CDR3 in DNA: TGCAGTGCTGGTCTACCCGGTGGGTATCAGCCCCAGCATTTT.

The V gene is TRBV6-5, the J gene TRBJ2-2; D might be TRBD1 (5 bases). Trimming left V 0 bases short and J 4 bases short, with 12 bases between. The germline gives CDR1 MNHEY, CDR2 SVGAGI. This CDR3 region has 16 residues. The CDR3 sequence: CASSYSSGMGTGELFF. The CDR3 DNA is TGTGCCAGCAGTTACTCCTCAGGGATGGGCACCGGGGAGCTGTTTTTT.

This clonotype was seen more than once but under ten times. The CDR3 sequence: CASSPGGLARTYEQYF. The DNA for the CDR3 is TGTGCCAGCAGCCCAGGGGGTCTAGCGAGGACCTACGAGCAGTACTTC. This chain joins TRBV3-1 and TRBJ2-4; tentatively, D is TRBD1 (7 bases). The closer fit of TRBJ2-7 to the DNA end suggests the J call may be wrong. The germline V gene encodes CDR1 LGHDT and CDR2 YNNKEL (reference sequence). There are 16 residues in the CDR3.

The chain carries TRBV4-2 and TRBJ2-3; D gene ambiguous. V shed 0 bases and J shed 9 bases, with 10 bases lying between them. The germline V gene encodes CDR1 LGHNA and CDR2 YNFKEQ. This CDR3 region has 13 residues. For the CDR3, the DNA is TGTGCCAGCAGCCAAGATTCGCCAGGAACGCAGTATTTT. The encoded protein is CASSQDSPGTQYF.

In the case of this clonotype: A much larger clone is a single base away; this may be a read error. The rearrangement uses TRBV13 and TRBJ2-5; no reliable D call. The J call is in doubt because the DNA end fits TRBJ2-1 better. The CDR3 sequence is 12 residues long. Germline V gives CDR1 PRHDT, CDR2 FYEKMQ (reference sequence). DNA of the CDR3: TGTGCCAGCAGCCGAACACAAGAGACCCAGTTCTTC. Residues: CASSRTQETQFF.

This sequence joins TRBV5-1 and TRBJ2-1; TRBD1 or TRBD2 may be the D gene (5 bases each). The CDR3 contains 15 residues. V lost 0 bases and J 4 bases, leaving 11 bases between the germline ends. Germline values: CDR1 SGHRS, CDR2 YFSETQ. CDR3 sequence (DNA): TGCGCCAGCAGCTTGGGGGGGATGAATTACAATGAGCAGTTCTTC. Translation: CASSLGGMNYNEQFF.

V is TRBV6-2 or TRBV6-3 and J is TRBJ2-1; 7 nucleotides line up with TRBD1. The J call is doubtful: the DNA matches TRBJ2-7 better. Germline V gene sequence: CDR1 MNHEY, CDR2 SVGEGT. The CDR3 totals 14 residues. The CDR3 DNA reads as TGTGCCAGCGCCTGGGACAGTCAGTACAATGAGCAGTACTTC. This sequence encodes CASAWDSQYNEQYF.

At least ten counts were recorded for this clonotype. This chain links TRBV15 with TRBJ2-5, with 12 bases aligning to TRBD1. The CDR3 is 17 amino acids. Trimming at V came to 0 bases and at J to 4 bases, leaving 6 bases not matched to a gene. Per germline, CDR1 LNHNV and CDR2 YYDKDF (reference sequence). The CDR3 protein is CATSRDQGQGARETQYF. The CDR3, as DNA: TGTGCCACCAGCAGAGATCAGGGACAGGGGGCGCGAGAGACCCAGTACTTC.

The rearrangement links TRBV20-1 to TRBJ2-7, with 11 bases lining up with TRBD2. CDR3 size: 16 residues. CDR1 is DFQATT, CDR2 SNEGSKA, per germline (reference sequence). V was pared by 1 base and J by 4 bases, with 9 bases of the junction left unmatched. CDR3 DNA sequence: TGCAGTGCTAGAGTCCCTAGCGGGAGGCTGGGTTACGAGCAGTACTTC. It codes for CSARVPSGRLGYEQYF.